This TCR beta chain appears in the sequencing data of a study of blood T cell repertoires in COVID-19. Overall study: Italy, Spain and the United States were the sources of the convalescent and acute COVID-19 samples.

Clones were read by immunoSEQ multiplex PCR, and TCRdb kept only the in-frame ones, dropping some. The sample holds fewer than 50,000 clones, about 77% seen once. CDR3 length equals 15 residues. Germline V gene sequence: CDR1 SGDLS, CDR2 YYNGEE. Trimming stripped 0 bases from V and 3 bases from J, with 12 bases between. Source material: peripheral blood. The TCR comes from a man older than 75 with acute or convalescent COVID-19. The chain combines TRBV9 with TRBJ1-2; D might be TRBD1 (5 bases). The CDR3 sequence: CASSVAGGSHYGYTF. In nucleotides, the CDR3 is TGTGCCAGCAGCGTAGCCGGGGGAAGCCACTATGGCTACACCTTC.